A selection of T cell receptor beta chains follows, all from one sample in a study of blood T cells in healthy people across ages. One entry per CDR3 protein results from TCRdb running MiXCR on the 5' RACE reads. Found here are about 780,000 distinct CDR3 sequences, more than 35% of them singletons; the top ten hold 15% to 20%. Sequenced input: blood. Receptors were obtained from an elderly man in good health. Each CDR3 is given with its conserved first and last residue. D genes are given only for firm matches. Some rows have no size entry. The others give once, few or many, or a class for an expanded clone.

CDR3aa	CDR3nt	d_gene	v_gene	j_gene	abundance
CASSVLRDYNEQFF	TGTGCCAGCAGTGTGCTCAGGGACTACAATGAGCAGTTCTTC	.	TRBV28	TRBJ2-1	.
CASSYRKKTGGDQPQHF	TGTGCCAGCAGTTACCGAAAAAAGACAGGGGGCGATCAGCCCCAGCATTTT	TRBD1	TRBV12-3/TRBV12-4	TRBJ1-5	.
CASSRGGSAYEQYF	TGTGCCAGCAGTCGCGGCGGGAGCGCCTACGAGCAGTACTTC	TRBD2	TRBV12-3/TRBV12-4	TRBJ2-7	.
CASSQEASGTQGGYTF	TGCGCCAGCAGCCAAGAGGCCTCCGGGACGCAGGGTGGCTACACCTTC	.	TRBV4-3	TRBJ1-2	.
CASSSGAGGGNQPQHF	TGTGCCAGCAGCTCGGGGGCAGGGGGCGGCAATCAGCCCCAGCATTTT	TRBD1	TRBV7-9	TRBJ1-5	.
CSALTSGNNYEQYF	TGCAGTGCACTAACTAGCGGGAACAACTACGAGCAGTACTTC	TRBD2	TRBV20-1	TRBJ2-7	.
CASSYSAWERGYEQYF	TGTGCCAGCAGTTACTCGGCGTGGGAACGTGGTTACGAGCAGTACTTC	.	TRBV6-5	TRBJ2-7	.
CASSQGQVNNQPQHF	TGTGCCAGCAGCCAAGGACAGGTCAACAATCAGCCCCAGCATTTT	.	TRBV3-1	TRBJ1-5	.
CASSLVSSGRVGEQYF	TGTGCCAGCAGCTTAGTGTCTAGCGGGAGGGTCGGCGAGCAGTACTTC	TRBD2	TRBV13	TRBJ2-7	few
CASSLAPSGQFGGTQYF	TGTGCCAGCAGTTTAGCGCCTAGCGGGCAATTCGGGGGAACCCAGTACTTC	TRBD2	TRBV12-3/TRBV12-4	TRBJ2-4	.
CASDLAGRYNEQFF	TGTGCCAGCGACCTAGCGGGCCGATACAATGAGCAGTTCTTC	TRBD2	TRBV7-9	TRBJ2-1	.
CASSVTGEDTEAFF	TGCGCCAGCAGCGTGACAGGCGAGGACACTGAAGCTTTCTTT	.	TRBV5-1	TRBJ1-1	.
CSARDDRLHSNQPQHF	TGCAGTGCACGCGACGACAGGCTTCACAGCAATCAGCCCCAGCATTTT	.	TRBV20-1	TRBJ1-5	.
CASSLTGDRGNSPLHF	TGTGCCAGCAGCTTAACTGGGGACAGGGGGAATTCACCCCTCCACTTT	TRBD1	TRBV7-3	TRBJ1-6	.
CSVVVGSSYNEQFF	TGCAGCGTTGTCGTGGGGAGCTCCTACAATGAGCAGTTCTTC	.	TRBV29-1	TRBJ2-1	few
CASSDIRGQTNSPLHF	TGTGCCAGCAGCGATATTCGTGGACAGACAAATTCACCCCTCCACTTT	.	TRBV7-2	TRBJ1-6	few
CASSLGWGNIQYF	TGCGCCAGCAGCTTGGGATGGGGGAACATTCAGTACTTC	.	TRBV5-1	TRBJ2-4	.
CASSSPDRQPGSEQYF	TGTGCCAGCAGTTCTCCGGACAGACAACCGGGCAGCGAGCAGTACTTC	.	TRBV28	TRBJ2-7	.
CASSGDSPNNEQFF	TGTGCCAGCAGTGGGGACTCGCCGAACAATGAGCAGTTCTTC	.	TRBV2	TRBJ2-1	many
CASSQGSSGRAETQYF	TGTGCCAGCAGCCAAGGGTCTAGCGGGAGGGCTGAGACCCAGTACTTC	TRBD2	TRBV3-1	TRBJ2-5	few
CASSRPDRSYNEQFF	TGTGCCAGCAGCCGTCCGGATCGGAGCTACAATGAGCAGTTCTTC	.	TRBV7-2	TRBJ2-1	.
CASSVQAGTDNEQFF	TGTGCCAGCAGTGTACAAGCGGGGACTGACAATGAGCAGTTCTTC	TRBD2	TRBV6-4	TRBJ2-1	few
CASSTTDTDTQYF	TGCGCCAGCAGCACTACCGACACAGATACGCAGTATTTT	.	TRBV5-1	TRBJ2-3	few
CASSPRQGSSYNEQFF	TGCGCCAGCAGCCCAAGACAGGGAAGCTCCTACAATGAGCAGTTCTTC	TRBD1	TRBV5-1	TRBJ2-1	.
CSVQTVYQETQYF	TGCAGCGTTCAGACCGTGTACCAAGAGACCCAGTACTTC	.	TRBV29-1	TRBJ2-5	few
CASSRSGVSYNEQFF	TGTGCCAGCAGCAGAAGCGGGGTCTCCTACAATGAGCAGTTCTTC	TRBD2	TRBV11-3	TRBJ2-1	few
CASSQGLRSNEQFF	TGTGCCAGCAGCCAAGGGTTGCGATCAAATGAGCAGTTCTTC	.	TRBV3-1	TRBJ2-1	.
CAGISGTSWETQYF	TGTGCCGGCATTTCCGGGACTAGCTGGGAGACCCAGTACTTC	TRBD2	TRBV2	TRBJ2-5	.
CASSRIGGPQPQHF	TGTGCCAGCAGTCGGATTGGGGGGCCTCAGCCCCAGCATTTT	.	TRBV6-2/TRBV6-3	TRBJ1-5	.
CASSPRLAGESNNEQFF	TGTGCCAGCAGCCCCCGGCTAGCGGGAGAAAGTAACAATGAGCAGTTCTTC	TRBD2	TRBV11-2	TRBJ2-1	.
CASSLDPGVNDEQYF	TGCGCCAGCAGCTTGGATCCAGGGGTCAATGATGAGCAGTACTTC	.	TRBV5-1	TRBJ2-7	few
CASSFGGPYEQFF	TGCGCCAGCAGCTTTGGGGGGCCCTATGAGCAGTTCTTC	.	TRBV5-1	TRBJ2-1	.
CASSPQGRDTQYF	TGTGCCAGCAGCCCCCAGGGGAGAGATACGCAGTATTTT	.	TRBV7-3	TRBJ2-3	.
CASSLSPQADTQYF	TGCGCCAGCAGCTTGAGCCCACAGGCAGATACGCAGTATTTT	.	TRBV5-1	TRBJ2-3	.
CATSDLPEETRYF	TGTGCCACCAGTGATTTGCCCGAAGAGACCCGGTACTTC	.	TRBV24-1	TRBJ2-5	.
CASSYSGRGPYEQYF	TGTGCCAGCAGTTACTCGGGCAGGGGGCCCTACGAGCAGTACTTC	TRBD1	TRBV6-5	TRBJ2-7	.
CASWREAYQETQYF	TGTGCCAGCTGGAGGGAGGCCTACCAAGAGACCCAGTACTTC	.	TRBV21-1	TRBJ2-5	.
CASSPSTGPTYGYTF	TGTGCCAGCAGCCCCTCGACAGGACCTACCTATGGCTACACCTTC	.	TRBV7-2	TRBJ1-2	few
CASSLSMGLHDEQYF	TGTGCCAGCAGTTTATCGATGGGACTACACGATGAGCAGTACTTC	TRBD2	TRBV27	TRBJ2-5	.
CASSQESWSTEAFF	TGCGCCAGCAGCCAAGAGTCCTGGAGCACTGAAGCTTTCTTT	.	TRBV4-3	TRBJ1-1	.
CASNPDVLRVAEQFF	TGTGCCAGCAACCCGGACGTTTTACGGGTCGCTGAGCAGTTCTTC	.	TRBV9	TRBJ2-1	.
CSASGGAVYGYTF	TGCAGTGCTAGCGGGGGTGCGGTCTATGGCTACACCTTC	.	TRBV20-1	TRBJ1-2	.
CSASRVASGGSTDTQYF	TGCAGTGCTAGTAGAGTGGCGAGCGGTGGTAGCACAGATACGCAGTATTTT	.	TRBV20-1	TRBJ2-3	few
CASSHRGETQYF	TGTGCCAGCAGCCACAGGGGAGAGACCCAGTACTTC	TRBD1	TRBV7-2	TRBJ2-5	.
CASSFRATLNTEAFF	TGTGCCAGCAGTTTCCGGGCCACCTTGAACACTGAAGCTTTCTTT	.	TRBV12-3/TRBV12-4	TRBJ1-1	.
CASSVRRELGDTQYF	TGTGCCAGCAGCGTAAGGCGGGAGTTAGGAGATACGCAGTATTTT	TRBD2	TRBV9	TRBJ2-3	.
CASSLDRVTNEKLFF	TGCGCCAGCAGCCTAGACAGGGTGACTAATGAAAAACTGTTTTTT	TRBD1	TRBV5-1	TRBJ1-4	few
CASSSGLFQETQYF	TGTGCCAGCAGCTCAGGACTGTTCCAAGAGACCCAGTACTTC	.	TRBV11-3	TRBJ2-5	.
CASSQAIGAPCEQYF	TGTGCCAGCAGCCAAGCCATAGGAGCCCCATGCGAGCAGTACTTC	.	TRBV4-2	TRBJ2-7	.
CSARDLTIAGRGTDTQYF	TGCAGTGCTAGAGATTTGACTATAGCGGGGCGGGGCACAGATACGCAGTATTTT	TRBD2	TRBV20-1	TRBJ2-3	few
CSGRLAGVGETQYF	TGCAGCGGGAGGCTAGCGGGAGTTGGAGAGACCCAGTACTTC	TRBD2	TRBV20-1	TRBJ2-5	.